This T cell receptor beta chain was captured in a study of blood T cell repertoires in COVID-19. Across the whole study: Sites in the United States, Italy and Spain provided acute and convalescent COVID-19 samples. T cells, B-cell-depleted T cells, or PBMCs supplied cDNA or gDNA.

Source study methods: Reference gene primer amplification gave nucleated cell count estimates. Assay: immunoSEQ multiplex PCR; the TCRdb copy retains only in-frame clones and omits some. For V, J and clone size, that table is used; D and trimming come from the DNA. The sample includes hundreds of thousands of clones, 75% to 90% of them seen just once. With 6 bases clipped from V and 1 base from J, the junction kept 15 bases outside the gene matches. This CDR3 region has 18 residues. Germline values: CDR1 MNHEY, CDR2 SMNVEV (reference sequence). The V gene is TRBV27, the J gene TRBJ2-3; 8 bases are shared with TRBD1. The clonotype was recovered from a middle-aged man with acute or convalescent COVID-19. The sample comprised peripheral blood. The CDR3 is CASRPYIGTGRGTDTQYF. The CDR3 nucleotides read TGTGCCAGCAGACCTTATATAGGGACAGGACGAGGCACAGATACGCAGTATTTT.